This T cell receptor beta chain was recovered during a study of response to subunit inactivated influenza vaccine. Study-level findings and limits: After each seasonal influenza vaccination, few new T cells are recruited, the authors suggested.

V was trimmed by 3 bases and J by 9 bases, leaving 9 bases between them. The CDR3 covers 11 residues. CDR1 SNHLY and CDR2 FYNNEI come from the germline V gene. TCRdb re-called the RT-PCR reads with MiXCR, one entry per CDR3 protein. The profile shows roughly 570,000 distinct CDR3 sequences, around 15% of them singletons. For this clonotype: Its cognate antigen is unknown.

The origin of this receptor is a man aged 50 to 60 who received an inactivated influenza vaccine. The sample here was PBMCs from blood, taken less than 13 days after vaccination. This chain links TRBV2 with TRBJ2-7; either TRBD1 or TRBD2 may supply D (6 bases each). The CDR3 loop is CASSDGGRQYF. Written as DNA, the CDR3 is TGTGCCAGCAGTGATGGGGGGCGGCAGTACTTC.